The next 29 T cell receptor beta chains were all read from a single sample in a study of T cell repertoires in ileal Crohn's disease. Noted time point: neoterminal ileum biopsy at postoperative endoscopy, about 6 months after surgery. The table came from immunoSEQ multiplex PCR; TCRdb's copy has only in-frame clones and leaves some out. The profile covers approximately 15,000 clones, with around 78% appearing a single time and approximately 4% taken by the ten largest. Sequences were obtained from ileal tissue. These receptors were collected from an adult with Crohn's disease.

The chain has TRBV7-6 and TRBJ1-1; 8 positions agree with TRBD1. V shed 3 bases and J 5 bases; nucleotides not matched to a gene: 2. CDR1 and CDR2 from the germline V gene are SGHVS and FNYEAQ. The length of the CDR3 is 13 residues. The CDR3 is CASSLRQGTEAFF. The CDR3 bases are TGTGCCAGCAGCTTGAGACAGGGGACTGAAGCTTTCTTT.

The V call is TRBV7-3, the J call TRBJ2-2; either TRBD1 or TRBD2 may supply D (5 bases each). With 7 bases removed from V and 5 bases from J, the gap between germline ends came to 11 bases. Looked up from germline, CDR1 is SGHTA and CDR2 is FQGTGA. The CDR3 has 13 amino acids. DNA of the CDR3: TGTGCCAGCAAAAATGGGGGAACCGGGGAGCTGTTTTTT. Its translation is CASKNGGTGELFF.

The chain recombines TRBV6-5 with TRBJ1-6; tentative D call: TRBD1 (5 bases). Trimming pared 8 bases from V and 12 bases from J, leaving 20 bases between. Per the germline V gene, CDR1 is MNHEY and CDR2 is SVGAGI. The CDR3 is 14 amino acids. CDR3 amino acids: CASGSQAGILPLHF. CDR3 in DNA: TGTGCCAGCGGATCACAGGCAGGCATCCTACCCCTCCACTTT.

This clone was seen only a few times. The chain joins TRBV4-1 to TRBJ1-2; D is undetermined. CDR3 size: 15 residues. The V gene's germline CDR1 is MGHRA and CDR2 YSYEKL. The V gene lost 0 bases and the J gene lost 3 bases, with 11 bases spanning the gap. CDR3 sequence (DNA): TGCGCCAGCAGCCAAGATCCCTCCCGGGACTATGGCTACACCTTC. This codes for CASSQDPSRDYGYTF.

The CDR3 bases are TGTGCCAGCAGCTTAGATCCAGATACGCAGTATTTT. It encodes CASSLDPDTQYF. J is TRBJ2-3 and V is TRBV11-2; D gene unclear. This CDR3 is 12 amino acids long. The germline V gene encodes CDR1 SGHAT and CDR2 FQNNGV. Trimming pared 0 bases from V and 4 bases from J, leaving 2 bases between. The variable domain in full, with the rest retrieved from reference TRBV11-2 and TRBJ2-3, is EAGVAQSPRYKIIEKRQSVAFWCNPISGHATLYWYQQILGQGPKLLIQFQNNGVVDDSQLPKDRFSAERLKGVDSTLKIQPAKLEDSAVYLCASSLDPDTQYFGPGTRLTVL.

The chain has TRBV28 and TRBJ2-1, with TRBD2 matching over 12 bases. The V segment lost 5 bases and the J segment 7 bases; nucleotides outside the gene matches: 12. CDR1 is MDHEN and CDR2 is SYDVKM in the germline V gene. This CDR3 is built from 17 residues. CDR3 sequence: CASSPPLAGGPGNEQFF. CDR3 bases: TGTGCCAGCAGTCCACCCCTAGCGGGAGGGCCTGGGAATGAGCAGTTCTTC.

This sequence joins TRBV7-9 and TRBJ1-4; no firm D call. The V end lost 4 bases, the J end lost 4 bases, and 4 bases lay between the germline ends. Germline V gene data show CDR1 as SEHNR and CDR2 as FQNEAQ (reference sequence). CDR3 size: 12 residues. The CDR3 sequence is CASSSHNEKLFF. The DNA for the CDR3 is TGTGCCAGCAGCTCCCATAATGAAAAACTGTTTTTT.

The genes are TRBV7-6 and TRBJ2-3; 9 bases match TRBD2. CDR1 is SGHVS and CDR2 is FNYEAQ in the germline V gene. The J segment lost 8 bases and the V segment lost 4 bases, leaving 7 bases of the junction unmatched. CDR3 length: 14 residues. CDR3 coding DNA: TGTGCCAGCAGCTCCCGGACTAGCGAGGGTACGCAGTATTTT. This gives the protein CASSSRTSEGTQYF.

The CDR3 spells CAWKEGDRMNTEAFF. The CDR3 coding sequence is TGTGCCTGGAAAGAGGGGGACAGGATGAACACTGAAGCTTTCTTT. This chain joins TRBV30 and TRBJ1-1; TRBD1 aligns across 8 bases. The germline V gene encodes CDR1 GTSNPN and CDR2 SVGIG (reference sequence). After removal of 4 bases from V and 0 bases from J, the junction contained 7 bases not matched to a gene. This CDR3 comprises 15 residues.

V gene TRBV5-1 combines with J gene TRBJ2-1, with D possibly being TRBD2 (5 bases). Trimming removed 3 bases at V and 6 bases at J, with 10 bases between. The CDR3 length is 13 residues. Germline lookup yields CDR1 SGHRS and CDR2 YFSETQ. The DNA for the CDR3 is TGCGCCAGCAGCTCTCTAGAGGGCAATGAGCAGTTCTTC. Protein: CASSSLEGNEQFF.

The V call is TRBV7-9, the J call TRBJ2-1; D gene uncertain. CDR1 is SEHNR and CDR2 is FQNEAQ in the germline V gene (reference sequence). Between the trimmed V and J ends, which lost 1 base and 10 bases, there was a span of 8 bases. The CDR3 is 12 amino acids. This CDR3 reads CASSLVQGEQFF. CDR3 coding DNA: TGTGCCAGCAGCTTAGTACAAGGCGAGCAGTTCTTC. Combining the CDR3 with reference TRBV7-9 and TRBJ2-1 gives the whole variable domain DTGVSQNPRHKITKRGQNVTFRCDPISEHNRLYWYRQTLGQGPEFLTYFQNEAQLEKSRLLSDRFSAERPKGSFSTLEIQRTEQGDSAMYLCASSLVQGEQFFGPGTRLTVL.

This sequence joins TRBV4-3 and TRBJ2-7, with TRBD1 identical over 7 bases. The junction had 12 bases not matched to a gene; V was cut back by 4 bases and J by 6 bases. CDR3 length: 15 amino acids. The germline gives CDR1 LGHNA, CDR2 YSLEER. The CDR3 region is CASSRTDRVMGEQYF. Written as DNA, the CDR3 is TGCGCCAGCAGCCGGACAGACAGGGTAATGGGCGAGCAGTACTTC.

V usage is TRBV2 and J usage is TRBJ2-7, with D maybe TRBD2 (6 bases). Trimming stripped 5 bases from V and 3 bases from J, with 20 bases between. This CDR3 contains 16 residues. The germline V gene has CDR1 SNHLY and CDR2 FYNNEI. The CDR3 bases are TGTGCCAGCAGTCGTGGGGGGTCAGGCCTAAACTACGAGCAGTACTTC. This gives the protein CASSRGGSGLNYEQYF.

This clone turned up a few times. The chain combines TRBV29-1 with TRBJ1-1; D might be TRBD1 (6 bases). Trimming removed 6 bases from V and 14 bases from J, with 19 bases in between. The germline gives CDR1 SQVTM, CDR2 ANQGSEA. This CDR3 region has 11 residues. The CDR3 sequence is CSVLGQGKVFF. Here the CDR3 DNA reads TGCAGCGTACTTGGGCAGGGGAAGGTCTTCTTT.

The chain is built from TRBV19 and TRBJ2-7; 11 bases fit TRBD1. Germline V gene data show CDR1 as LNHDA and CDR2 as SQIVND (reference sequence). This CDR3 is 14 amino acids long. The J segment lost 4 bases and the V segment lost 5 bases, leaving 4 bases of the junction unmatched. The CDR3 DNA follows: TGTGCCAGTAGTCGGACAGGGGGCTGGTACGAGCAGTACTTC. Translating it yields CASSRTGGWYEQYF.

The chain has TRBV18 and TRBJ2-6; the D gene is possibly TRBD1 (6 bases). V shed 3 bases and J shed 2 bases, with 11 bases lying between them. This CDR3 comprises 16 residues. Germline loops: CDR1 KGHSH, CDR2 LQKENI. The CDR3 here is CASSPSSGAGANVLTF. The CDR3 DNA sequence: TGTGCCAGCTCACCTTCTTCAGGGGCTGGGGCCAACGTCCTGACTTTC.

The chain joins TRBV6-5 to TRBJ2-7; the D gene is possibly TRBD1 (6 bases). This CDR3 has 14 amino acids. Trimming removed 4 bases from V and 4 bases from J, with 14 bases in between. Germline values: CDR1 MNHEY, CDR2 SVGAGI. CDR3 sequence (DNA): TGTGCCAGCAGTTCCCCGGACAGCTATTACGAGCAGTACTTC. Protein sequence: CASSSPDSYYEQYF.

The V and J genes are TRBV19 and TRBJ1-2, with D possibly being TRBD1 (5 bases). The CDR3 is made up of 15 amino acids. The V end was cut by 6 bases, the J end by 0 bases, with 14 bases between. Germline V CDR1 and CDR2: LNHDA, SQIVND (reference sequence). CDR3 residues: CASREMGLANYGYTF. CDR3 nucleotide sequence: TGTGCCAGTAGGGAGATGGGACTGGCTAACTATGGCTACACCTTC. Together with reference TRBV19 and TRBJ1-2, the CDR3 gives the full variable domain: DGGITQSPKYLFRKEGQNVTLSCEQNLNHDAMYWYRQDPGQGLRLIYYSQIVNDFQKGDIAEGYSVSREKKESFPLTVTSAQKNPTAFYLCASREMGLANYGYTFGSGTRLTVV.

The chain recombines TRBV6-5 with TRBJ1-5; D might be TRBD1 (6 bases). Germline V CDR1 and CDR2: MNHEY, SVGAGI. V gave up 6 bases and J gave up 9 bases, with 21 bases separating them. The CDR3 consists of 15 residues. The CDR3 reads CASSPDRTAFGPQHF. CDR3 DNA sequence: TGTGCCAGCAGCCCGGATAGGACAGCTTTTGGGCCCCAGCATTTT.

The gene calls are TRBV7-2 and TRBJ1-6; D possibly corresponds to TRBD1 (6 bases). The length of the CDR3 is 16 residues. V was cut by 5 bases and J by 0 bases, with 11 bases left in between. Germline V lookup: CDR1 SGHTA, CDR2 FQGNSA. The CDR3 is CASSVDSNSYNSPLHF. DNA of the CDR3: TGTGCCAGCAGCGTGGACAGTAACTCCTATAATTCACCCCTCCACTTT.

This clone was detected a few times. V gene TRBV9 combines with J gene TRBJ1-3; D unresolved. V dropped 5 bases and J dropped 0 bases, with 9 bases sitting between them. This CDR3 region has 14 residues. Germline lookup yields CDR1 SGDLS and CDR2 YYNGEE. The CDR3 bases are TGTGCCAGCAGTAGGTTTAGCTCTGGAAACACCATATATTTT. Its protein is CASSRFSSGNTIYF.

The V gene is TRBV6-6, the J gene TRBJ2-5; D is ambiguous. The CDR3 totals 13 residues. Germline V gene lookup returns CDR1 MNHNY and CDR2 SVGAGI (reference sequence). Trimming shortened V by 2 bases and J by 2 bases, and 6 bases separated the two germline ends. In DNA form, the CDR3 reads TGTGCCAGCAGTTACGCAGATCAAGAGACCCAGTACTTC. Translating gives CASSYADQETQYF.

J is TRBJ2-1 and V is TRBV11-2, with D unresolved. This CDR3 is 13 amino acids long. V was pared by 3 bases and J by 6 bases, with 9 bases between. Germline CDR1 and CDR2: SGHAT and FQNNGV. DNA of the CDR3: TGTGCCAGCAGCTTCCTTCCGATCAATGAGCAGTTCTTC. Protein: CASSFLPINEQFF.

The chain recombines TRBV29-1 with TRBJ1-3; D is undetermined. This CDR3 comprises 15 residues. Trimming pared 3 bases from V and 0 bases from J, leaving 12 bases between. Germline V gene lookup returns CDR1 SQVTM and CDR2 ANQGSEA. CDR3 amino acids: CSVEPAGNSGNTIYF. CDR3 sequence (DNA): TGCAGCGTTGAGCCTGCGGGGAACTCTGGAAACACCATATATTTT.

Written as DNA, the CDR3 is TGTGCCAGCAGCCCCCGCGACAAGAGCTCCTACGAGCAGTACTTC. Amino acids: CASSPRDKSSYEQYF. The V gene is TRBV7-6, the J gene TRBJ2-7; unclear D gene. Germline V gives CDR1 SGHVS, CDR2 FNYEAQ. V dropped 5 bases and J dropped 0 bases, with 14 bases sitting between them. There are 15 residues in the CDR3.

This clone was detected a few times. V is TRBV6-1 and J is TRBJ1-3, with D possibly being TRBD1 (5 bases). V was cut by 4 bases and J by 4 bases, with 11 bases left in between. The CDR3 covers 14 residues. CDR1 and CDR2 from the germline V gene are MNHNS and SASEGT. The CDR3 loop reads CASSARDGGNTIYF. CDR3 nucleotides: TGTGCCAGCAGTGCAAGGGACGGAGGAAACACCATATATTTT.

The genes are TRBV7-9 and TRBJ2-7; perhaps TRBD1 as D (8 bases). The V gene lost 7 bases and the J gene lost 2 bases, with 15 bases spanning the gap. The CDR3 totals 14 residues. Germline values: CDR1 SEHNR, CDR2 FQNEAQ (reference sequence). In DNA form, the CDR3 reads TGTGCCAGCACCCAACAGGGGGGGCCCTACGAGCAGTACTTC. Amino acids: CASTQQGGPYEQYF.

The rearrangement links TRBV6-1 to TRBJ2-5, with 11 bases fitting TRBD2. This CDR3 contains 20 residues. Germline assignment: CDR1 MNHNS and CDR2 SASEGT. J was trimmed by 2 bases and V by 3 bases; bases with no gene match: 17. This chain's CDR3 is CASSDPVSWTSGWGQETQYF. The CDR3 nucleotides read TGTGCCAGCAGTGACCCCGTGAGTTGGACTAGCGGGTGGGGACAAGAGACCCAGTACTTC.

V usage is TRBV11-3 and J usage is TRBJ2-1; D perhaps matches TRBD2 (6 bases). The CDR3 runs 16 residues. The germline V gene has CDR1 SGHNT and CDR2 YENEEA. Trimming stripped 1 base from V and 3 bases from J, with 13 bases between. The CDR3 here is CASSLGLRDFYNEQFF. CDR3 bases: TGTGCCAGCAGCTTAGGATTGCGGGACTTCTACAATGAGCAGTTCTTC.